This T cell receptor (beta chain) was profiled in a study of beta chain features in type 1 diabetes. Study-level background: The number of sorted cells examined across all samples was 107,917,701.

Notes on this clone: Its antigen is unidentified.

Whole-study results and caveats: Among patients with Type 1 diabetes, TCRB CDR3s were moderately but significantly shorter in every one of the four CD4+ subsets. At VDJ recombination sites, type 1 diabetes patients had fewer insertions and more deleted nucleotides. For TCRB rearrangement, an influence of HLA type remained unresolved here.

Every bit of the isolated RNA underwent reverse transcription, so sequencing read expressed TCRB transcripts. The protocol was immunoSEQ multiplex PCR, while the TCRdb copy is restricted to in-frame clones and leaves out a portion. The sample lists more than 300,000 clones; about a tenth were seen once. V lost 5 bases, J lost 2 bases, and 5 bases stayed unmatched. This CDR3 has 16 amino acids. Germline CDR1 SEHNR, CDR2 FQNEAQ (reference sequence). This sequence originates from a man aged 25 to 45 with type 1 diabetes. The chain couples TRBV7-9 to TRBJ2-7, with 14 positions matching TRBD2. The material sequenced was central memory CD4+ T cells from blood. Here the CDR3 DNA reads TGTGCCAGCAGCCCCCGGACTAGCGGGGGGACCTACGAGCAGTACTTC. Amino acids: CASSPRTSGGTYEQYF.